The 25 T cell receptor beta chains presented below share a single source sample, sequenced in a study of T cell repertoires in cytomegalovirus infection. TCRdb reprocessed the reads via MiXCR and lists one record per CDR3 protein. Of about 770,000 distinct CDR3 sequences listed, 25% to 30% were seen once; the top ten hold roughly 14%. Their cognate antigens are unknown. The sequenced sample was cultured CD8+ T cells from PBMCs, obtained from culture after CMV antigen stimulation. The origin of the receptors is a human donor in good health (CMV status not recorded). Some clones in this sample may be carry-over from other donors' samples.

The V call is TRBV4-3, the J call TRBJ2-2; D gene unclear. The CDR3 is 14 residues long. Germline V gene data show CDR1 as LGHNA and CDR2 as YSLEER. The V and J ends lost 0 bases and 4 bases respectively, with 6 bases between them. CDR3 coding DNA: TGCGCCAGCAGCCAAGAAAGGACCACCGGGGAGCTGTTTTTT. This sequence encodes CASSQERTTGELFF.

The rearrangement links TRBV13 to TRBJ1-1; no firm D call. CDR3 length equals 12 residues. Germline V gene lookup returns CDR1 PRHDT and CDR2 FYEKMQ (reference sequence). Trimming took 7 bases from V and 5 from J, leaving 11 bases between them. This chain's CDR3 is CASTRRGTEAFF. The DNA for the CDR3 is TGTGCCAGCACCCGGCGGGGAACTGAAGCTTTCTTT.

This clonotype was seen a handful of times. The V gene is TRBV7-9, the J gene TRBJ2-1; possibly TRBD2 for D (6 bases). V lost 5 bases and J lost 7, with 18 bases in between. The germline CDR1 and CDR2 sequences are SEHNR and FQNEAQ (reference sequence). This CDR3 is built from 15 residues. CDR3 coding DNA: TGTGCCAGCAGCCTAGGACCAGGCCGGGAGAATGAGCAGTTCTTC. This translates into CASSLGPGRENEQFF.

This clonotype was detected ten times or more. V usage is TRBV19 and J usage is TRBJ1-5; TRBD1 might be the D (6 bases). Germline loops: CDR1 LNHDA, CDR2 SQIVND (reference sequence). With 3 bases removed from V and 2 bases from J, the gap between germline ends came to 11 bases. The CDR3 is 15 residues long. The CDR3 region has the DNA TGTGCCAGTAGTATTGGGGGCAAGGGCAATCAGCCCCAGCATTTT. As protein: CASSIGGKGNQPQHF.

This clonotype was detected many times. This chain's CDR3 is CASSWDGLYGYTF. The CDR3 DNA is TGTGCCAGCAGCTGGGACGGACTCTATGGCTACACCTTC. J is TRBJ1-2 and V is TRBV7-9; D perhaps matches TRBD1 (5 bases). Germline CDR1 SEHNR, CDR2 FQNEAQ (reference sequence). V lost 4 bases, J lost 4 bases, and 10 bases lay in between. The CDR3 is 13 residues long. The full variable domain, rest sourced from reference TRBV7-9 and TRBJ1-2, is DTGVSQNPRHKITKRGQNVTFRCDPISEHNRLYWYRQTLGQGPEFLTYFQNEAQLEKSRLLSDRFSAERPKGSFSTLEIQRTEQGDSAMYLCASSWDGLYGYTFGSGTRLTVV.

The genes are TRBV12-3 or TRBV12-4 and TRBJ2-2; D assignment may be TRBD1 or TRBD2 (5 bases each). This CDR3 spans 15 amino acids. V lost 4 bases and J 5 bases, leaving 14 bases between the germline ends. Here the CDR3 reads CASSSGAWGTGELFF. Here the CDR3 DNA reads TGTGCCAGCAGTTCCGGGGCTTGGGGGACCGGGGAGCTGTTTTTT.

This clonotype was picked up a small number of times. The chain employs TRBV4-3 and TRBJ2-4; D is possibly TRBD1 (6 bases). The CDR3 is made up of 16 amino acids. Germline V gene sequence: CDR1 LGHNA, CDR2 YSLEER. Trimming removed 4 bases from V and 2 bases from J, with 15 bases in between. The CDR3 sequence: CASSLTFQGPKNIQYF. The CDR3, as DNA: TGCGCCAGCAGCCTAACCTTTCAGGGGCCCAAAAACATTCAGTACTTC.

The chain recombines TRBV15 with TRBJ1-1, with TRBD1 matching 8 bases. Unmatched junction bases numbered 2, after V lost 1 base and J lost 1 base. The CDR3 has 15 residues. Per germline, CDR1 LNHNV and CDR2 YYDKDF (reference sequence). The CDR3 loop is CATSRGQGKNTEAFF. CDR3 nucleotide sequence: TGTGCCACCAGCAGAGGACAGGGGAAGAACACTGAAGCTTTCTTT. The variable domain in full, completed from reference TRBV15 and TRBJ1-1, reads DAMVIQNPRYQVTQFGKPVTLSCSQTLNHNVMYWYQQKSSQAPKLLFHYYDKDFNNEADTPDNFQSRRPNTSFCFLDIRSPGLGDTAMYLCATSRGQGKNTEAFFGQGTRLTVV.

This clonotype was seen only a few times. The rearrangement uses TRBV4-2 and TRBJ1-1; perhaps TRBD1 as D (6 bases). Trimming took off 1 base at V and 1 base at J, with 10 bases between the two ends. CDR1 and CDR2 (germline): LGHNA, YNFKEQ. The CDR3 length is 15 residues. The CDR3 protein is CASSQATGTNTEAFF. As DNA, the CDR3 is TGTGCCAGCAGCCAAGCTACAGGGACGAACACTGAAGCTTTCTTT.

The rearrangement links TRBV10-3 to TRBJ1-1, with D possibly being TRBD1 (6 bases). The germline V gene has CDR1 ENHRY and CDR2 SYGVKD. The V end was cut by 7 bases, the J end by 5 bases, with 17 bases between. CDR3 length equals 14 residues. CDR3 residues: CAIKEQGFGTEAFF. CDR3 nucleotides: TGTGCCATCAAGGAACAGGGCTTTGGGACTGAAGCTTTCTTT.

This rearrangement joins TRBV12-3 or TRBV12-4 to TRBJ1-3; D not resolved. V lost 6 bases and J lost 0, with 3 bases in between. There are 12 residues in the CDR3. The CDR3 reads CASRFSGNTIYF. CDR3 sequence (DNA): TGTGCCAGCAGGTTCTCTGGAAACACCATATATTTT.

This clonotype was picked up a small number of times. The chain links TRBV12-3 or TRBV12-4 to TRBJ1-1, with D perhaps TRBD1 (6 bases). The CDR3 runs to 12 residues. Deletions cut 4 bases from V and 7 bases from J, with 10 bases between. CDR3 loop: CASSWTEDEAFF. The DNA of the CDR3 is TGTGCCAGCAGTTGGACAGAGGATGAAGCTTTCTTT.

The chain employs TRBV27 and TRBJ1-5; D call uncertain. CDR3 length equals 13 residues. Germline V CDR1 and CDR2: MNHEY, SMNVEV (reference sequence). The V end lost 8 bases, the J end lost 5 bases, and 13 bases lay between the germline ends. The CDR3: CASGTTRDQPQHF. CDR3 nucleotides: TGTGCCAGCGGTACGACACGGGATCAGCCCCAGCATTTT.

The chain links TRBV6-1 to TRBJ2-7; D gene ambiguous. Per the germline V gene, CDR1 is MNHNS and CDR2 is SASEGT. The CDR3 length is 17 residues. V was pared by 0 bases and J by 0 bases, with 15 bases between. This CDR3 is CASSEALRHSSSYEQYF. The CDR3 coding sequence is TGTGCCAGCAGTGAAGCGCTTCGACACTCAAGCTCCTACGAGCAGTACTTC.

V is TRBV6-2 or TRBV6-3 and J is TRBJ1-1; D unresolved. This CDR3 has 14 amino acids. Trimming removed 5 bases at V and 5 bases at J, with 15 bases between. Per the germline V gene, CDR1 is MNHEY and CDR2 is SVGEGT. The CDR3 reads CASSAVGVGTEAFF. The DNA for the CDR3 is TGTGCCAGCAGTGCTGTCGGGGTTGGGACTGAAGCTTTCTTT.

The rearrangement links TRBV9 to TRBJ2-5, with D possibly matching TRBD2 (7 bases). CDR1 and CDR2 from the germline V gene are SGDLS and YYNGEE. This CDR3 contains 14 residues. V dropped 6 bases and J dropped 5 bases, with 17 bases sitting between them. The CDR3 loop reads CASTRGRGGETQYF. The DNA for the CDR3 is TGTGCCAGCACCCGAGGGAGGGGGGGGGAGACCCAGTACTTC.

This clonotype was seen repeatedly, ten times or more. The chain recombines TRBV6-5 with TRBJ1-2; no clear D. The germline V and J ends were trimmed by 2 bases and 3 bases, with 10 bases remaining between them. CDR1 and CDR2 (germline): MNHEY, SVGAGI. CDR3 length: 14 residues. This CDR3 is CASSYGEAHYGYTF. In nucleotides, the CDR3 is TGTGCCAGCAGTTACGGGGAAGCCCACTATGGCTACACCTTC.

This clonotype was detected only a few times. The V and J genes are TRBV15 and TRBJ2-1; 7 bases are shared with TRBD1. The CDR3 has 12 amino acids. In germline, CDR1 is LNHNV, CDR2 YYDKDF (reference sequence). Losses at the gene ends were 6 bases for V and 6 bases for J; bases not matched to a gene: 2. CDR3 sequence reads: CATRTGSNEQFF. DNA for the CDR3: TGTGCCACCAGGACAGGGTCCAATGAGCAGTTCTTC.

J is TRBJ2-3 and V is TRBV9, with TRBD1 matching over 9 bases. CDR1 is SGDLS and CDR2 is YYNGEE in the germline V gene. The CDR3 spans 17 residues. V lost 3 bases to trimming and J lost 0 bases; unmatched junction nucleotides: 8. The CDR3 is CASSGSTGGGSTDTQYF. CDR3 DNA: TGTGCCAGCAGCGGCAGCACAGGGGGCGGAAGCACAGATACGCAGTATTTT.

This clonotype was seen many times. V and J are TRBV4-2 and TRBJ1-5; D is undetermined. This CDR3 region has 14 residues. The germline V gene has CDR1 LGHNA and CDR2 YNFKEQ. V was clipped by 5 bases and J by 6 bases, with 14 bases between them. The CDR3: CASSYSGRGQPQHF. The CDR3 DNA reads TGTGCCAGCAGCTATTCGGGCCGCGGTCAGCCCCAGCATTTT.

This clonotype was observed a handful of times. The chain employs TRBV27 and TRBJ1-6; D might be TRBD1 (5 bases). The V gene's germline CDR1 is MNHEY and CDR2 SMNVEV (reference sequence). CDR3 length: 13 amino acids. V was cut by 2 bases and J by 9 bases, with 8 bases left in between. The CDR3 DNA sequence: TGTGCCAGCAGTTTAGAGGGGCGTTCACCCCTCCACTTT. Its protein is CASSLEGRSPLHF.

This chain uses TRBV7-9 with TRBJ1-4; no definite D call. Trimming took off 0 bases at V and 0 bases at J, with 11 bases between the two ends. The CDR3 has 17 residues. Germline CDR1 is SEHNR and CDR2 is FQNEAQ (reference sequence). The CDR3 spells CASSLAPGEATNEKLFF. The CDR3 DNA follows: TGTGCCAGCAGCTTAGCGCCGGGAGAAGCAACTAATGAAAAACTGTTTTTT.

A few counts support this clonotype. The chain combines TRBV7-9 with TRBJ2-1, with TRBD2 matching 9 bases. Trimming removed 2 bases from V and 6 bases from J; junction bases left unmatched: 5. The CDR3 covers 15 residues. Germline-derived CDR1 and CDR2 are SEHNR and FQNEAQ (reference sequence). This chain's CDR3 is CASSLSSGGFNEQFF. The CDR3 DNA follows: TGTGCCAGCAGCTTAAGTAGCGGGGGATTCAATGAGCAGTTCTTC. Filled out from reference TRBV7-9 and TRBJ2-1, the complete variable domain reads DTGVSQNPRHKITKRGQNVTFRCDPISEHNRLYWYRQTLGQGPEFLTYFQNEAQLEKSRLLSDRFSAERPKGSFSTLEIQRTEQGDSAMYLCASSLSSGGFNEQFFGPGTRLTVL.

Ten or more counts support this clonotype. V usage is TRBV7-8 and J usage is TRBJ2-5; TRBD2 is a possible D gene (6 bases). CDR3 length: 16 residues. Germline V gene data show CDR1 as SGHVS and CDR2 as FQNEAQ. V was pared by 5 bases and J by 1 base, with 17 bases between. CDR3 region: CASSRPPRGLQETQYF. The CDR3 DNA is TGTGCCAGCAGCCGTCCGCCGCGGGGACTCCAAGAGACCCAGTACTTC.

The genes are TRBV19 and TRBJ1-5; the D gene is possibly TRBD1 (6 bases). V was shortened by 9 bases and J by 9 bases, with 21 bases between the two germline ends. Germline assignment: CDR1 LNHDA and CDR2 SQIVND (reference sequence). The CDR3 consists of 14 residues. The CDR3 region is CARKASGVRGPQHF. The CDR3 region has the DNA TGTGCCAGAAAGGCTTCAGGGGTCCGGGGGCCCCAGCATTTT.